These 30 T cell receptor beta chains were all obtained from the same sample, sequenced in a study of human T cells and chemical hapten exposure. Time point given: pre-sensitization, week 0. The treatment here: therapeutic diphenylcyclopropenone sensitization with weekly scalp DPC. TCRdb analysed the RACE reads with MiXCR anew, one entry per CDR3 protein. The sample yields approximately 260,000 distinct CDR3 sequences, 7.5% to 8% seen once. The sequencing used whole blood, collected in connection with sensitization to the hapten diphenylcyclopropenone (DPC). These receptors originate from a man aged 18 to 35 with alopecia areata. Some clones in this sample may be carry-over from other donors' samples.

This clonotype was observed a few times. CDR3 nucleotide sequence: TGTGCCAGCAGCTTATATATTTTAGAGGGGGCGAGCAATCAGCCCCAGCATTTT. Its translation is CASSLYILEGASNQPQHF. The chain combines TRBV7-8 with TRBJ1-5; 7 bases map to TRBD1. This CDR3 comprises 18 residues. Germline lookup yields CDR1 SGHVS and CDR2 FQNEAQ. V lost 2 bases to trimming and J lost 1 base; unmatched junction nucleotides: 11.

The chain couples TRBV5-6 to TRBJ1-5, with D unclear. Per the germline V gene, CDR1 is SGHDT and CDR2 is YYEEEE. Trimming shortened V by 2 bases and J by 6 bases, and 15 bases separated the two germline ends. This CDR3 comprises 15 residues. CDR3 region: CASSLRLRFPQPQHF. The CDR3 DNA reads as TGTGCCAGCAGCTTACGCCTAAGGTTCCCTCAGCCCCAGCATTTT.

The table lists this clonotype with a few counts. The rearrangement joins TRBV6-2 or TRBV6-3 to TRBJ1-5; D gene unclear. V lost 5 bases to trimming and J lost 5 bases, with 7 bases between them. Per the germline V gene, CDR1 is MNHEY and CDR2 is SVGEGT. The CDR3 is 12 amino acids. The CDR3 DNA reads TGTGCCAGCAGTCCCGGGTATCAGCCCCAGCATTTT. Protein: CASSPGYQPQHF.

About this clonotype: This may be a read error: a much more frequent sequence differs by one nucleotide. The chain is built from TRBV3-1 and TRBJ2-1; perhaps TRBD2 as D (5 bases). The germline gives CDR1 LGHDT, CDR2 YNNKEL (reference sequence). Trimming left V 3 bases short and J 7 bases short, with 28 bases between. The CDR3 is 19 amino acids. The CDR3 region is CASSHETVLGADWRNEQFF. As DNA, the CDR3 is TGTGCCAGCAGCCATGAAACTGTCTTAGGAGCGGACTGGAGGAATGAGCAGTTCTTC.

Ten or more counts support this clonotype. The V gene is TRBV28, the J gene TRBJ1-2; no clear D gene. The CDR3 is 13 residues long. Germline CDR1 MDHEN, CDR2 SYDVKM. V lost 2 bases and J lost 5, with 9 bases in between. CDR3 nucleotide sequence: TGTGCCAGCAGTTTACAACTGAATTATGGCTACACCTTC. Translated, it gives CASSLQLNYGYTF.

The J gene is TRBJ1-2, the V gene TRBV3-1, with D possibly TRBD1 on 5 matching bases. V was pared by 3 bases and J by 5 bases, with 13 bases between. This CDR3 region has 14 residues. The V gene's germline CDR1 is LGHDT and CDR2 YNNKEL (reference sequence). CDR3 DNA: TGTGCCAGCAGCCATCTCAGGGTTGGGTATGGCTACACCTTC. This codes for CASSHLRVGYGYTF.

There are many counts of this clonotype. J is TRBJ1-4 and V is TRBV28, with unresolved D. The germline V and J ends were trimmed by 6 bases and 5 bases, with 19 bases remaining between them. CDR3 length: 16 amino acids. Germline values: CDR1 MDHEN, CDR2 SYDVKM. CDR3 residues: CASSPGHGRRNEKLFF. Here the CDR3 DNA reads TGTGCCAGCAGCCCTGGTCACGGCAGACGGAATGAAAAACTGTTTTTT.

Ten or more counts support this clonotype. V gene TRBV29-1 combines with J gene TRBJ2-6; the D is unclear. The CDR3 covers 17 residues. Germline V gene lookup returns CDR1 SQVTM and CDR2 ANQGSEA. Trimming removed 4 bases at V and 0 bases at J, with 16 bases between. The CDR3 reads CSVGWTVNPSGANVLTF. DNA for the CDR3: TGCAGCGTTGGTTGGACGGTGAATCCCTCTGGGGCCAACGTCCTGACTTTC.

This rearrangement joins TRBV7-2 to TRBJ2-4; D is uncertain. V was cut by 5 bases and J by 2 bases, with 25 bases left in between. There are 19 residues in the CDR3. CDR1 and CDR2 from the germline V gene are SGHTA and FQGNSA. Written as DNA, the CDR3 is TGTGCCAGCAGCCCCCACCAATTAAAAGGGTTAGCTTCCAAAAACATTCAGTACTTC. Residues: CASSPHQLKGLASKNIQYF.

This clonotype was seen only a few times. The CDR3: CASSVFRDRASFCLWNTEAFF. The CDR3 DNA reads TGTGCCAGCAGCGTTTTCCGGGACAGGGCCTCTTTCTGTCTGTGGAACACTGAAGCTTTCTTT. The chain has TRBV9 and TRBJ1-1; the match to TRBD1 covers 9 bases. In germline, CDR1 is SGDLS, CDR2 YYNGEE. V shed 2 bases, J shed 1 base, and the junction held 21 bases outside the gene matches. This CDR3 is 21 amino acids long. The full variable domain, with the rest looked up from reference TRBV9 and TRBJ1-1, is DSGVTQTPKHLITATGQRVTLRCSPRSGDLSVYWYQQSLDQGLQFLIQYYNGEERAKGNILERFSAQQFPDLHSELNLSSLELGDSALYFCASSVFRDRASFCLWNTEAFFGQGTRLTVV.

This clonotype was counted a single time. This may be a read error: a much more frequent sequence differs by one nucleotide. V and J are TRBV7-7 and TRBJ2-5, with a possible D match to TRBD1 (5 bases). There are 12 residues in the CDR3. Germline V CDR1 and CDR2: SSHAT, FNYEAQ (reference sequence). The CDR3 region has the DNA TGTGCCAGCAGCTTAGCCCAGGGTACCCAGTCCTTC. It encodes CASSLAQGTQSF.

The chain recombines TRBV28 with TRBJ2-7; D unresolved. Trimming took off 5 bases at V and 3 bases at J, with 8 bases between the two ends. The CDR3 extends over 12 amino acids. Germline loops: CDR1 MDHEN, CDR2 SYDVKM. The CDR3 reads CASSPAFYEQYF. The CDR3 nucleotides read TGTGCCAGCAGTCCCGCCTTCTACGAGCAGTACTTC.

This clonotype has a count of ten or more. The V gene is TRBV12-5, the J gene TRBJ1-1; D is unresolved. There are 11 residues in the CDR3. Germline V gene lookup returns CDR1 LGHNT and CDR2 FRNRAP. V was clipped by 2 bases and J by 6 bases, with 4 bases between them. CDR3 sequence (DNA): TGTGCTAGTGGTTTGTGGTCTGAAGCTTTCTTT. As protein: CASGLWSEAFF.

CDR3 in DNA: TGTGCTAGTGGTTCAACCGACTCCCAGCCTCTCTCTGGGGCCAACGTCCTGACTTTC. Its translation is CASGSTDSQPLSGANVLTF. The chain links TRBV12-5 to TRBJ2-6, with unresolved D. V gave up 4 bases and J gave up 0 bases, with 19 bases separating them. There are 19 residues in the CDR3. The germline V gene encodes CDR1 LGHNT and CDR2 FRNRAP.

This rearrangement joins TRBV21-1 to TRBJ2-4; the table calls TRBD1, which could not be checked here. TRBV21-1 represents a pseudogene. This CDR3 comprises 14 residues. The CDR3 spells CAKDRVLAKNIQYF. CDR3 coding DNA: TGTGCCAAGGACAGGGTACTAGCCAAAAACATTCAGTACTTC.

There are many counts of this clonotype. The chain joins TRBV12-5 to TRBJ2-5; D gene unclear. The CDR3 is 10 residues long. With 6 bases removed from V and 5 bases from J, the gap between germline ends came to 4 bases. Germline lookup yields CDR1 LGHNT and CDR2 FRNRAP. CDR3 loop: CASGSETQYF. The CDR3 DNA is TGTGCTAGTGGGTCGGAGACCCAGTACTTC.

In its sample, this clonotype was seen a few times. The gene calls are TRBV28 and TRBJ2-1; D remains ambiguous. V lost 3 bases and J 7 bases, leaving 13 bases between the germline ends. The V gene's germline CDR1 is MDHEN and CDR2 SYDVKM. The CDR3 is 14 residues long. The CDR3 coding sequence is TGTGCCAGCAGTTTCCCTCATGGCCTGAATGAGCAGTTCTTC. As protein: CASSFPHGLNEQFF.

This clonotype was recorded a few times. The chain has TRBV10-3 and TRBJ2-1, with TRBD2 matching 13 bases. Unmatched junction bases numbered 5, after V lost 5 bases and J lost 10 bases. Germline CDR1 is ENHRY and CDR2 is SYGVKD. The CDR3 loop spans 14 amino acids. The CDR3 DNA sequence: TGTGCCATCAGTACTAGCGGGGGGGCCATCGAGCAGTTCTTC. This codes for CAISTSGGAIEQFF.

This clonotype was counted between two and nine times. The chain couples TRBV4-1 to TRBJ1-5; possibly TRBD1 for D (6 bases). This CDR3 spans 18 amino acids. Germline lookup yields CDR1 MGHRA and CDR2 YSYEKL. V was shortened by 0 bases and J by 2 bases, with 17 bases between the two germline ends. The CDR3 DNA sequence: TGCGCCAGCAGCCAAGATAGGGCAGGGGCGGTTGGCAATCAGCCCCAGCATTTT. This encodes CASSQDRAGAVGNQPQHF.

This clonotype appeared many times. This sequence joins TRBV11-3 and TRBJ2-5; D remains unclear. The CDR3 length is 11 residues. The ends were cut back, 4 bases at V and 4 bases at J, with 4 bases in the middle. Germline CDR1 SGHNT, CDR2 YENEEA. CDR3 in amino acids: CASSSGETQYF. The CDR3, as DNA: TGTGCCAGCAGCTCCGGAGAGACCCAGTACTTC.

This clonotype was picked up many times. The gene calls are TRBV9 and TRBJ1-1, with a weak D call TRBD1 (5 bases). The CDR3 totals 14 residues. Germline V lookup: CDR1 SGDLS, CDR2 YYNGEE. V gave up 4 bases and J gave up 1 base, with 11 bases separating them. In DNA form, the CDR3 reads TGTGCCAGCAGCATAGACAGCTCGAACACTGAAGCTTTCTTT. Residues: CASSIDSSNTEAFF.

This clonotype was seen ten or more times. The rearrangement joins TRBV12-3 or TRBV12-4 to TRBJ2-2; D remains ambiguous. This CDR3 spans 14 amino acids. Between the trimmed V and J ends, which lost 8 bases and 7 bases, there was a span of 17 bases. For the CDR3, the DNA is TGTGCCAGCGGAAGAACATCGGTGGGCGGGGAGCTGTTTTTT. As protein: CASGRTSVGGELFF.

This clonotype was observed a few times. The V gene is TRBV6-2 or TRBV6-3, the J gene TRBJ1-1; D is perhaps TRBD1 (6 bases). The CDR3 is 14 amino acids. Trimming removed 2 bases from V and 2 bases from J, with 9 bases in between. From germline, CDR1 is MNHEY and CDR2 SVGEGT. The chain's CDR3 is CASSYNRANTEAFF. CDR3 in DNA: TGTGCCAGCAGTTACAACAGGGCCAACACTGAAGCTTTCTTT.

The V call is TRBV20-1, the J call TRBJ1-5; unclear D gene. Trimming cost V 1 base and J 5 bases, with 12 bases left between them. The CDR3 spans 14 residues. CDR1 and CDR2 from the germline V gene are DFQATT and SNEGSKA (reference sequence). CDR3 sequence reads: CSARGGGRDQPQHF. CDR3 bases: TGCAGTGCTAGAGGGGGAGGGAGGGATCAGCCCCAGCATTTT.

The V gene is TRBV9, the J gene TRBJ1-6; perhaps TRBD1 as D (6 bases). CDR3 length equals 15 residues. Trimming removed 0 bases at V and 6 bases at J, with 10 bases between. Per the germline V gene, CDR1 is SGDLS and CDR2 is YYNGEE. The CDR3 nucleotides are TGTGCCAGCAGCGTAGCGGAGGGGGGTAATTCACCCCTCCACTTT. Its protein product is CASSVAEGGNSPLHF. Together with reference TRBV9 and TRBJ1-6, the CDR3 gives the full variable domain: DSGVTQTPKHLITATGQRVTLRCSPRSGDLSVYWYQQSLDQGLQFLIQYYNGEERAKGNILERFSAQQFPDLHSELNLSSLELGDSALYFCASSVAEGGNSPLHFGNGTRLTVT.

This clonotype occurred a few times. V usage is TRBV7-8 and J usage is TRBJ2-2; TRBD2 matches 10 bases. Germline V gene data show CDR1 as SGHVS and CDR2 as FQNEAQ. The V gene end was trimmed by 1 base and the J gene end by 5 bases; junction bases not matched to a gene: 4. The CDR3 sequence is 16 residues long. Here the CDR3 reads CASSLVIAGGTGELFF. As DNA, the CDR3 is TGTGCCAGCAGCTTAGTCATAGCGGGGGGTACCGGGGAGCTGTTTTTT.

The chain combines TRBV20-1 with TRBJ1-3, with 9 bases identical to TRBD1. This CDR3 has 19 amino acids. Germline V gene lookup returns CDR1 DFQATT and CDR2 SNEGSKA (reference sequence). The trim removed 6 bases at V and 0 bases at J, leaving 18 bases unmatched. For the CDR3, the DNA is TGCAGTGCAACCGCTCCCGGGACAGGGATAAGCCTCTCTGGAAACACCATATATTTT. Translation: CSATAPGTGISLSGNTIYF.

The CDR3, as DNA: TGTGCCAGCCGAGAAAGGGGGCGCAGCCCCCTAAACACCGGGGAGCTGTTTTTT. Its translation: CASRERGRSPLNTGELFF. J is TRBJ2-2 and V is TRBV7-2; 7 bases line up with TRBD1. The CDR3 loop spans 18 amino acids. CDR1 SGHTA and CDR2 FQGNSA come from the germline V gene. V lost 8 bases, J lost 2 bases, and 17 bases stayed unmatched.

This clonotype was found a few times. This chain joins TRBV27 and TRBJ1-3; unclear D gene. The CDR3 is made up of 16 amino acids. Germline CDR1 and CDR2: MNHEY and SMNVEV (reference sequence). V was pared by 5 bases and J by 2 bases, with 16 bases between. The CDR3 DNA reads TGTGCCAGCAGTCCCCACCGCGGGTACGCTGGAAACACCATATATTTT. This encodes CASSPHRGYAGNTIYF.

This clonotype was counted at least ten times. J is TRBJ2-2 and V is TRBV11-2; no clear D gene. Between the trimmed V and J ends, which lost 1 base and 1 base, there was a span of 4 bases. Germline-derived CDR1 and CDR2 are SGHAT and FQNNGV. The CDR3 is 14 residues long. The CDR3 nucleotides read TGTGCCAGCAGCTTAGTAAGGAACACCGGGGAGCTGTTTTTT. It is translated as CASSLVRNTGELFF.